These T cell receptor beta chains were read from a single sample in a study of T cells after yellow fever vaccination. TCRdb re-derived calls from the 5' RACE reads in MiXCR, one entry per CDR3 protein. The table includes 46,000 or so distinct CDR3 sequences, roughly 6.4% detected once. The sequencing here drew on PBMCs, either bulk or a sorted T-cell subset (CD4+, CD8+, memory, or dextramer-sorted; not recorded which), taken 45 days after the yellow fever booster vaccination. The receptors come from a man aged 25 to 40 who received the YFV17D yellow fever vaccine. The CDR3 runs from the conserved cysteine through the conserved F or W. The D gene is left open where the match is weak. Not all rows give a size; the values are once, few, many and, for expanded clones, a class.

cdr3_aa: CASSPLALSSYEQYF; cdr3_nt: TGTGCCAGCAGCCCCCTAGCGCTTAGCTCCTACGAGCAGTACTTC; d_call: .; j_call: TRBJ2-7; v_call: TRBV11-2; clone_size: .
cdr3_aa: CASQLSDTNEKLFF; cdr3_nt: TGCGCCAGCCAGCTTTCGGATACTAATGAAAAACTGTTTTTT; d_call: .; j_call: TRBJ1-4; v_call: TRBV5-1; clone_size: many
cdr3_aa: CAISVDRDAQPQHF; cdr3_nt: TGTGCCATCAGTGTGGACAGGGACGCTCAGCCCCAGCATTTT; d_call: TRBD1; j_call: TRBJ1-5; v_call: TRBV10-3; clone_size: many
cdr3_aa: CASEAGRAKNIQYF; cdr3_nt: TGTGCCAGCGAGGCGGGACGGGCCAAAAACATTCAGTACTTC; d_call: .; j_call: TRBJ2-4; v_call: TRBV18; clone_size: few
cdr3_aa: CSVERDRANEQFF; cdr3_nt: TGCAGCGTTGAAAGGGACAGGGCGAATGAGCAGTTCTTC; d_call: TRBD1; j_call: TRBJ2-1; v_call: TRBV29-1; clone_size: many
cdr3_aa: CASSSNTQGREAFF; cdr3_nt: TGTGCCAGCAGCTCAAACACGCAGGGTCGAGAAGCTTTCTTT; d_call: .; j_call: TRBJ1-1; v_call: TRBV7-3; clone_size: many
cdr3_aa: CSAPDRGISSTGELFF; cdr3_nt: TGCAGTGCTCCTGACAGGGGAATCTCAAGCACCGGGGAGCTGTTTTTT; d_call: TRBD1; j_call: TRBJ2-2; v_call: TRBV20-1; clone_size: many
cdr3_aa: CSARVPGGGKETQYF; cdr3_nt: TGCAGTGCTAGAGTCCCAGGGGGTGGGAAAGAGACCCAGTACTTC; d_call: TRBD1; j_call: TRBJ2-5; v_call: TRBV20-1; clone_size: many
cdr3_aa: CSARGFSDSETQYF; cdr3_nt: TGCAGTGCTAGAGGTTTTTCGGATTCGGAGACCCAGTACTTC; d_call: .; j_call: TRBJ2-5; v_call: TRBV20-1; clone_size: many
cdr3_aa: CASSLDLRHFTDTQYF; cdr3_nt: TGTGCCAGCAGCCTTGACTTGCGCCACTTCACAGATACGCAGTATTTT; d_call: .; j_call: TRBJ2-3; v_call: TRBV6-2/TRBV6-3; clone_size: .
cdr3_aa: CAAAGRGDNEQFF; cdr3_nt: TGTGCGGCCGCGGGGCGGGGTGACAATGAGCAGTTCTTC; d_call: .; j_call: TRBJ2-1; v_call: TRBV10-3; clone_size: many
cdr3_aa: CASSLELAQAEQYF; cdr3_nt: TGTGCCAGCAGCTTAGAACTAGCGCAGGCCGAGCAGTACTTC; d_call: TRBD2; j_call: TRBJ2-7; v_call: TRBV7-2; clone_size: many
cdr3_aa: CSASGVSSGIYEQYF; cdr3_nt: TGCAGTGCTAGCGGGGTCTCTAGCGGGATTTACGAGCAGTACTTC; d_call: TRBD2; j_call: TRBJ2-7; v_call: TRBV20-1; clone_size: many
cdr3_aa: CASSFVGGSGNTIYF; cdr3_nt: TGTGCCAGCAGTTTTGTAGGTGGCTCTGGAAACACCATATATTTT; d_call: .; j_call: TRBJ1-3; v_call: TRBV12-3/TRBV12-4; clone_size: many
cdr3_aa: CSVVGTAYEQYF; cdr3_nt: TGCAGCGTGGTGGGGACAGCCTACGAGCAGTACTTC; d_call: TRBD1; j_call: TRBJ2-7; v_call: TRBV29-1; clone_size: few
cdr3_aa: CASSFGYSNQPQHF; cdr3_nt: TGTGCCAGCAGTTTCGGGTATAGCAATCAGCCCCAGCATTTT; d_call: .; j_call: TRBJ1-5; v_call: TRBV12-3/TRBV12-4; clone_size: many
cdr3_aa: CARGEVAGGRRADTQYF; cdr3_nt: TGTGCCCGCGGGGAGGTAGCGGGAGGTCGGAGGGCAGATACGCAGTATTTT; d_call: TRBD2; j_call: TRBJ2-3; v_call: TRBV30; clone_size: few
cdr3_aa: CASSSLRGASEQYF; cdr3_nt: TGCGCCAGCAGCTCACTAAGAGGGGCTAGCGAGCAGTACTTC; d_call: .; j_call: TRBJ2-7; v_call: TRBV5-1; clone_size: many
cdr3_aa: CASSLGLAADTQYF; cdr3_nt: TGTGCCAGCAGCCTCGGACTAGCTGCAGATACGCAGTATTTT; d_call: TRBD2; j_call: TRBJ2-3; v_call: TRBV7-2; clone_size: many
cdr3_aa: CASRKLAGGTTDTQYF; cdr3_nt: TGTGCCAGCAGGAAATTAGCGGGAGGTACCACAGATACGCAGTATTTT; d_call: TRBD2; j_call: TRBJ2-3; v_call: TRBV2; clone_size: .
cdr3_aa: CASTSGEAGGYNEQFF; cdr3_nt: TGTGCCAGCACCTCCGGGGAGGCGGGAGGCTACAATGAGCAGTTCTTC; d_call: TRBD2; j_call: TRBJ2-1; v_call: TRBV28; clone_size: few
cdr3_aa: CASFPHPDTSSRAFKEKLFF; cdr3_nt: TGCGCCAGCTTCCCCCACCCGGACACCTCGTCCCGGGCGTTTAAAGAAAAACTGTTTTTT; d_call: .; j_call: TRBJ1-4; v_call: TRBV5-1; clone_size: medium-sized
cdr3_aa: CASSPWGRTGDTGELFF; cdr3_nt: TGTGCCAGCAGCCCTTGGGGGAGGACAGGGGACACCGGGGAGCTGTTTTTT; d_call: TRBD1; j_call: TRBJ2-2; v_call: TRBV14; clone_size: .
cdr3_aa: CASSQEGGGRGSEAFF; cdr3_nt: TGTGCCAGCAGCCAAGAAGGAGGCGGGCGTGGTAGTGAAGCTTTCTTT; d_call: .; j_call: TRBJ1-1; v_call: TRBV3-1; clone_size: .
cdr3_aa: CASSPYKGRETQYF; cdr3_nt: TGTGCCAGCAGCCCATACAAGGGCCGGGAGACCCAGTACTTC; d_call: .; j_call: TRBJ2-5; v_call: TRBV7-2; clone_size: .
cdr3_aa: CATSDGGNTEAFF; cdr3_nt: TGTGCCACCAGTGATGGGGGGAACACTGAAGCTTTCTTT; d_call: .; j_call: TRBJ1-1; v_call: TRBV24-1; clone_size: many
cdr3_aa: CSAKGAGGLGTDTQYF; cdr3_nt: TGCAGTGCTAAGGGGGCGGGCGGGCTCGGCACAGATACGCAGTATTTT; d_call: TRBD1; j_call: TRBJ2-3; v_call: TRBV20-1; clone_size: many
cdr3_aa: CASSLRGTGEEKLFF; cdr3_nt: TGTGCCAGCAGCTTGCGCGGGACAGGGGAGGAAAAACTGTTTTTT; d_call: TRBD1; j_call: TRBJ1-4; v_call: TRBV11-2; clone_size: many
cdr3_aa: CASRPRAGALSNQPQHF; cdr3_nt: TGTGCCAGCAGACCAAGGGCAGGGGCCCTAAGCAATCAGCCCCAGCATTTT; d_call: .; j_call: TRBJ1-5; v_call: TRBV6-5; clone_size: few
cdr3_aa: CASAPGQGARGSYEQYF; cdr3_nt: TGTGCCAGTGCTCCGGGACAGGGGGCGCGGGGTTCTTACGAGCAGTACTTC; d_call: TRBD1; j_call: TRBJ2-7; v_call: TRBV19; clone_size: many
cdr3_aa: CASGGTGIFYTEAFF; cdr3_nt: TGTGCCAGCGGCGGGACAGGGATCTTCTACACTGAAGCTTTCTTT; d_call: TRBD1; j_call: TRBJ1-1; v_call: TRBV19; clone_size: few
cdr3_aa: CSADRGGTSGRGNEQFF; cdr3_nt: TGCAGTGCTGACAGGGGGGGAACTAGCGGGAGGGGGAATGAGCAGTTCTTC; d_call: TRBD2; j_call: TRBJ2-1; v_call: TRBV20-1; clone_size: many
cdr3_aa: CASSPDMVSYNEQFF; cdr3_nt: TGTGCCAGCAGCCCAGACATGGTCTCCTACAATGAGCAGTTCTTC; d_call: .; j_call: TRBJ2-1; v_call: TRBV7-2; clone_size: many
cdr3_aa: CASTPGGGNQPQHF; cdr3_nt: TGTGCCAGTACTCCAGGGGGGGGCAATCAGCCCCAGCATTTT; d_call: TRBD1; j_call: TRBJ1-5; v_call: TRBV7-2; clone_size: few
cdr3_aa: CASRMPVAGGPDTQYF; cdr3_nt: TGCGCCAGCAGGATGCCGGTGGCAGGGGGGCCAGATACGCAGTATTTT; d_call: .; j_call: TRBJ2-3; v_call: TRBV10-1; clone_size: many
cdr3_aa: CASSSRGANTGELFF; cdr3_nt: TGTGCCAGCAGTTCTCGAGGAGCGAACACCGGGGAGCTGTTTTTT; d_call: .; j_call: TRBJ2-2; v_call: TRBV6-2/TRBV6-3; clone_size: .
cdr3_aa: CASHIQLQETQYF; cdr3_nt: TGTGCCAGCCACATACAGCTCCAAGAGACCCAGTACTTC; d_call: .; j_call: TRBJ2-5; v_call: TRBV2; clone_size: few
cdr3_aa: CASSLRPYRQPQHF; cdr3_nt: TGTGCCAGCAGTTTACGGCCCTATCGTCAGCCCCAGCATTTT; d_call: .; j_call: TRBJ1-5; v_call: TRBV28; clone_size: many
cdr3_aa: CSAPEGGSLAKNIQYF; cdr3_nt: TGCAGTGCCCCTGAGGGGGGGTCCCTAGCCAAAAACATTCAGTACTTC; d_call: .; j_call: TRBJ2-4; v_call: TRBV20-1; clone_size: many
cdr3_aa: CASSQERQGLAKNIQYF; cdr3_nt: TGCGCCAGCAGCCAAGAACGACAGGGACTAGCCAAAAACATTCAGTACTTC; d_call: .; j_call: TRBJ2-4; v_call: TRBV4-3; clone_size: few
cdr3_aa: CSTYGQNTGELFF; cdr3_nt: TGCAGCACCTACGGACAGAACACCGGGGAGCTGTTTTTT; d_call: .; j_call: TRBJ2-2; v_call: TRBV29-1; clone_size: once
cdr3_aa: CASSHSLGQGYEQYF; cdr3_nt: TGCGCCAGCAGCCACTCTCTTGGACAGGGTTACGAGCAGTACTTC; d_call: TRBD1; j_call: TRBJ2-7; v_call: TRBV4-3; clone_size: many
cdr3_aa: CASSEWGEGKETQYF; cdr3_nt: TGTGCCAGCAGTGAATGGGGGGAGGGGAAAGAGACCCAGTACTTC; d_call: TRBD2; j_call: TRBJ2-5; v_call: TRBV25-1; clone_size: many